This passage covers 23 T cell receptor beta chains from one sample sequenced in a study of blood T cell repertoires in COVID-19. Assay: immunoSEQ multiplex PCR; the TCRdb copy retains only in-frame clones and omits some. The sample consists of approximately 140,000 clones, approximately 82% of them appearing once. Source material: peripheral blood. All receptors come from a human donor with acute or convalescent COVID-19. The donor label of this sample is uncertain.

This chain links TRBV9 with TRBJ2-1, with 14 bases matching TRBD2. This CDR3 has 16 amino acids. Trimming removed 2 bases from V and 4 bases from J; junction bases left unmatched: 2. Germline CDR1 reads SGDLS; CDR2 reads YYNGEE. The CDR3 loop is CASSVGLAGAYNEQFF. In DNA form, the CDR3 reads TGTGCCAGCAGCGTGGGACTAGCGGGGGCTTACAATGAGCAGTTCTTC.

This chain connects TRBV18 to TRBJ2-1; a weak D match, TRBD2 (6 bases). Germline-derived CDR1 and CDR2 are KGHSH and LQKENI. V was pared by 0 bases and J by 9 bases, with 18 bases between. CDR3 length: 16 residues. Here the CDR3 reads CASSPPGGTLRGEQFF. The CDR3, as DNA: TGTGCCAGCTCACCACCGGGGGGAACCCTACGGGGTGAGCAGTTCTTC.

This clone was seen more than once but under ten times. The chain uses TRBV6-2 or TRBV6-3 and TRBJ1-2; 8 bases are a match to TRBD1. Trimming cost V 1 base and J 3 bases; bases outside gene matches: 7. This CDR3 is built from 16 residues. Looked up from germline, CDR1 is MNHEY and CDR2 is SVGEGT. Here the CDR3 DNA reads TGTGCCAGCAGTTACTTACTTGGACAGGGAGACTATGGCTACACCTTC. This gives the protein CASSYLLGQGDYGYTF.

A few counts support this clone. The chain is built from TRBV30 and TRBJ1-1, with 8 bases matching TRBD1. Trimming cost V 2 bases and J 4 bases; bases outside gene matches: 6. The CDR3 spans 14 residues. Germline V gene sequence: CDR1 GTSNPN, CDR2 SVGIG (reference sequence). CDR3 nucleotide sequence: TGTGCCTGGAGTCCAGGGGGCTCGATCACTGAAGCTTTCTTT. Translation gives CAWSPGGSITEAFF.

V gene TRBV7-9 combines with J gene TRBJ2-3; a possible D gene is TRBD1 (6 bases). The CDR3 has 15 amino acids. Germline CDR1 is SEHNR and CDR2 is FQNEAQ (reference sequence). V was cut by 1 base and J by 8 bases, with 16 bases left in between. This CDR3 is CASSLGSQGTGTQYF. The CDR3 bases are TGTGCCAGCAGCTTAGGTTCACAGGGAACTGGTACGCAGTATTTT.

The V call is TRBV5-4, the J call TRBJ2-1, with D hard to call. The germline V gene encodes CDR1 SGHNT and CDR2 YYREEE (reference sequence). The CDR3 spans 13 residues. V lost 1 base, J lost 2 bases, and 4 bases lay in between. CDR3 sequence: CASSLIAYNEQFF. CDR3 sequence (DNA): TGTGCCAGCAGCTTGATAGCCTACAATGAGCAGTTCTTC.

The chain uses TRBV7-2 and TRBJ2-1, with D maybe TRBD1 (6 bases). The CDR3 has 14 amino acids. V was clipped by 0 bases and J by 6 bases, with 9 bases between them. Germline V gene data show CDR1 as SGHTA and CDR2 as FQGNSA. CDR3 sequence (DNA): TGTGCCAGCAGCTTAGCCCTCAGGGGCAATGAGCAGTTCTTC. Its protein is CASSLALRGNEQFF.

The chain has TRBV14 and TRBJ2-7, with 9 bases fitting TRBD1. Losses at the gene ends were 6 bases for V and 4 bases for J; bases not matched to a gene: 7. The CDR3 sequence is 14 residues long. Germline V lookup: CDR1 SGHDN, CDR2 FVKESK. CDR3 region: CASRASGTGYEQYF. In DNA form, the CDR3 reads TGTGCCAGCAGGGCATCCGGGACAGGGTACGAGCAGTACTTC.

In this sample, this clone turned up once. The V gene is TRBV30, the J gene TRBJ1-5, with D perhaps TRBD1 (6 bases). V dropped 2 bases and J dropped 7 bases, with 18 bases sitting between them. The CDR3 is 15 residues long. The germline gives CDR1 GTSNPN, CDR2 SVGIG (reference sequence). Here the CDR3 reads CAWSPPRTASQPQHF. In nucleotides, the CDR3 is TGTGCCTGGAGTCCTCCGAGGACAGCAAGCCAGCCCCAGCATTTT.

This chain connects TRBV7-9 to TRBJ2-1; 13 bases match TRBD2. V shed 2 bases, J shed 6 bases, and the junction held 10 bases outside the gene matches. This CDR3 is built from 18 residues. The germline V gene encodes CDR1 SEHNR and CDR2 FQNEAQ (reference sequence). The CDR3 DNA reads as TGTGCCAGCAGCTTATCCACTAGCGGGGGGGTTTTGGGCAATGAGCAGTTCTTC. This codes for CASSLSTSGGVLGNEQFF.

CDR3 coding DNA: TGTGCCAGCAGCCAAGGGGGCAATTACAATGAGCAGTTCTTC. Residues: CASSQGGNYNEQFF. This sequence joins TRBV4-2 and TRBJ2-1; D is possibly TRBD1 (5 bases). CDR3 length equals 14 residues. Trimming took 1 base from V and 4 from J, leaving 8 bases between them. Germline V CDR1 and CDR2: LGHNA, YNFKEQ.

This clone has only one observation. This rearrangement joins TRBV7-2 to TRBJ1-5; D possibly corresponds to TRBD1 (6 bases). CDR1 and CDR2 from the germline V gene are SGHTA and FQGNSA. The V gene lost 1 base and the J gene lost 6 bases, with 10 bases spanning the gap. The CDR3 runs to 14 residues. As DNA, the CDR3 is TGTGCCAGCAGCTTAGGCAGGGGCGGTCAGCCCCAGCATTTT. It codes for CASSLGRGGQPQHF.

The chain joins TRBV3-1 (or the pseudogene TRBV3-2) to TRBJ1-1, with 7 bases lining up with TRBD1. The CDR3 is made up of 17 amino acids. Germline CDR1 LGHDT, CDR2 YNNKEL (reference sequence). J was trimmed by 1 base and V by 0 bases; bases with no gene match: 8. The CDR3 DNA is TGTGCCAGCAGCCAAGACCCCTCCGACAGGGCGAACACTGAAGCTTTCTTT. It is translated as CASSQDPSDRANTEAFF.

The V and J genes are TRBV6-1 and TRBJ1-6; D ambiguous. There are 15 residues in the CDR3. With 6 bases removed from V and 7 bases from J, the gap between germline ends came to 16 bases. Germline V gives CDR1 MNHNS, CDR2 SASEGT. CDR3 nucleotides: TGTGCCAGCAGGTTATCTGAGGGCAGCAATTCACCCCTCCACTTT. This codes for CASRLSEGSNSPLHF.

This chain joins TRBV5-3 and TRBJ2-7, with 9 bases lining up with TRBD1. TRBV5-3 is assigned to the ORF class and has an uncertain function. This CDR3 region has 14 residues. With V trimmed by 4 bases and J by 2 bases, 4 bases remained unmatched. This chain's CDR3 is CARSHYRGPYEQYF. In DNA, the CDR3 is TGTGCCAGAAGCCATTACAGGGGGCCCTACGAGCAGTACTTC.

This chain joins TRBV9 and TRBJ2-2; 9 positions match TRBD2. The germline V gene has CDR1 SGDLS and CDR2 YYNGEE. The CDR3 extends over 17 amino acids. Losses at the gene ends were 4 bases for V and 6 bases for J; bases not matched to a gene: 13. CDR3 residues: CASSRSPVSGGPGELFF. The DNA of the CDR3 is TGTGCCAGCAGCCGTAGCCCGGTTAGCGGGGGCCCCGGGGAGCTGTTTTTT.

CDR3 DNA sequence: TGTGCCAGCAGAGAGGGGAAGGGGGCCTTTGGTGGCTACACCTTC. Its translation: CASREGKGAFGGYTF. The V gene is TRBV6-5, the J gene TRBJ1-2; 7 bases fit TRBD1. CDR3 length: 15 amino acids. V lost 6 bases to trimming and J lost 7 bases; unmatched junction nucleotides: 14. Per germline, CDR1 MNHEY and CDR2 SVGAGI.

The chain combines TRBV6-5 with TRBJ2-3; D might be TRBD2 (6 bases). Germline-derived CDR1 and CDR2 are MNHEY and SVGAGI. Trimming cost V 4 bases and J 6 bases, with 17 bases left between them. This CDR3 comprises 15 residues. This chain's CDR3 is CASSFRDFGPDTQYF. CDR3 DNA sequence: TGTGCCAGCAGTTTCCGGGACTTTGGGCCGGATACGCAGTATTTT.

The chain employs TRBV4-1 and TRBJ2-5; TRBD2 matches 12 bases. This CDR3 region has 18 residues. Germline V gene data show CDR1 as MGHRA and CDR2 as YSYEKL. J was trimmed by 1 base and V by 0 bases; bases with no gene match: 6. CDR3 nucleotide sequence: TGCGCCAGCAGCCAAGATCAAGAACTAGCGGGGGGCCAAGAGACCCAGTACTTC. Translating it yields CASSQDQELAGGQETQYF.

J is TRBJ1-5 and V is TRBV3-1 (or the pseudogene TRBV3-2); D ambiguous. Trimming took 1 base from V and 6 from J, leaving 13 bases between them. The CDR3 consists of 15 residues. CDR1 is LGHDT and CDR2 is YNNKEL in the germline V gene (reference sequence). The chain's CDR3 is CASSQGQDGRQPQHF. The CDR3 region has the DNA TGTGCCAGCAGCCAAGGGCAGGATGGCCGTCAGCCCCAGCATTTT.

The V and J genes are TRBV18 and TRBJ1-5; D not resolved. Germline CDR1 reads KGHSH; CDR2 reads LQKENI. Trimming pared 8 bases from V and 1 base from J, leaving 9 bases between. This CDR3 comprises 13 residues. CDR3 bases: TGTGCCAGCCTTAAAAAAAGCAATCAGCCCCAGCATTTT. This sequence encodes CASLKKSNQPQHF.

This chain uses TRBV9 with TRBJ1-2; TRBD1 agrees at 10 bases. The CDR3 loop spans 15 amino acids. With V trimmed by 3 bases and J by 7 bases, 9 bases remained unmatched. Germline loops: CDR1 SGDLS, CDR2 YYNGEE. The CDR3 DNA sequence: TGTGCCAGCAGCGGACAGGGGGCGGCGCTCCCTGGCTACACCTTC. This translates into CASSGQGAALPGYTF. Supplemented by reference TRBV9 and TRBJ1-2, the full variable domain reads DSGVTQTPKHLITATGQRVTLRCSPRSGDLSVYWYQQSLDQGLQFLIQYYNGEERAKGNILERFSAQQFPDLHSELNLSSLELGDSALYFCASSGQGAALPGYTFGSGTRLTVV.

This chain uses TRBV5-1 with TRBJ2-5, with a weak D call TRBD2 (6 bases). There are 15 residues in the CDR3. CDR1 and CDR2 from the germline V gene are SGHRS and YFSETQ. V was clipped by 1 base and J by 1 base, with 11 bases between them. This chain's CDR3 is CASSLSGGIQETQYF. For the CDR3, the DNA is TGCGCCAGCAGCTTGAGCGGAGGGATCCAAGAGACCCAGTACTTC.